There are many counts of the clone carrying this T cell receptor beta chain. V trimming: 1 base; J trimming: 0 bases; junction bases outside the gene matches: 1. The CDR3 length is 14 residues. Looked up from germline, CDR1 is SGHDT and CDR2 is YYEEEE. The data were taken from a study of CD8 T cells in ankylosing spondylitis. One entry per CDR3 protein, called by TCRdb with MiXCR from the 5' RACE reads. The table records over 200,000 distinct CDR3 sequences, roughly a tenth of them present only once. This receptor was obtained from a male donor with ankylosing spondylitis or in good health (not recorded which). Sequenced sample: blood, either unsorted or a sorted T cell fraction (not recorded which). The J gene is TRBJ2-7, the V gene TRBV5-6; TRBD1 aligns across 7 bases. The CDR3 protein is CASSLRDSSYEQYF. In nucleotides, the CDR3 is TGTGCCAGCAGCTTGAGGGACAGCTCCTACGAGCAGTACTTC.